Following are 27 T cell receptor beta chains from one sample sequenced in a study of blood T cell repertoires in COVID-19. Clones were read by immunoSEQ multiplex PCR, and TCRdb kept only the in-frame ones, dropping some. The data hold approximately 110,000 clones, with roughly 83% observed a single time. The sample taken for sequencing was peripheral blood. The receptors stem from a human donor in a cohort sampled during active COVID-19.

The V gene is TRBV29-1, the J gene TRBJ1-3, with a tentative D call TRBD1 (5 bases). The CDR3 has 16 amino acids. Trimming removed 0 bases from V and 0 bases from J, with 12 bases in between. Germline CDR1 is SQVTM and CDR2 is ANQGSEA. CDR3 region: CSVEDLIRGSGNTIYF. CDR3 nucleotide sequence: TGCAGCGTTGAAGATCTTATAAGGGGCTCTGGAAACACCATATATTTT.

This clone has just a few counts. The V call is TRBV7-9, the J call TRBJ2-2; D unresolved. Trimming took 4 bases from V and 5 from J, leaving 14 bases between them. CDR1 is SEHNR and CDR2 is FQNEAQ in the germline V gene (reference sequence). CDR3 size: 15 residues. The CDR3 coding sequence is TGTGCCAGCAGCTCACCCCGTTCTAGTACCGGGGAGCTGTTTTTT. This codes for CASSSPRSSTGELFF.

CDR3 bases: TGTGCCAGCTCACCAGAGGACTTCTACGAGCAGTACTTC. Translating gives CASSPEDFYEQYF. The chain is built from TRBV18 and TRBJ2-7, with D tentatively TRBD2 (5 bases). CDR3 length equals 13 residues. V lost 2 bases to trimming and J lost 3 bases, with 8 bases between them. Germline-derived CDR1 and CDR2 are KGHSH and LQKENI.

The chain has TRBV27 and TRBJ2-1; 10 nucleotides align to TRBD2. The CDR3 sequence is 17 residues long. CDR1 is MNHEY, CDR2 SMNVEV, per germline (reference sequence). With V trimmed by 2 bases and J by 4 bases, 8 bases remained unmatched. CDR3 sequence: CASSLIPAGGPYNEQFF. Here the CDR3 DNA reads TGTGCCAGCAGTTTAATCCCAGCGGGAGGGCCTTACAATGAGCAGTTCTTC.

This clone was observed once. The chain joins TRBV7-2 to TRBJ1-2, with D maybe TRBD1 (6 bases). Germline CDR1 SGHTA, CDR2 FQGNSA. Trimming pared 5 bases from V and 0 bases from J, leaving 10 bases between. The CDR3 loop spans 14 amino acids. The DNA of the CDR3 is TGTGCCAGCAGCACCGGACAGTCTAACTATGGCTACACCTTC. Its protein is CASSTGQSNYGYTF. The complete variable domain, with remaining parts taken from reference TRBV7-2 and TRBJ1-2, reads GAGVSQSPSNKVTEKGKDVELRCDPISGHTALYWYRQSLGQGLEFLIYFQGNSAPDKSGLPSDRFSAERTGGSVSTLTIQRTQQEDSAVYLCASSTGQSNYGYTFGSGTRLTVV.

In this sample, this clone turned up a few times. V usage is TRBV7-9 and J usage is TRBJ2-7; 8 bases are a match to TRBD2. V trimming: 0 bases; J trimming: 7 bases; junction bases outside the gene matches: 11. The CDR3 contains 16 residues. Germline V gene sequence: CDR1 SEHNR, CDR2 FQNEAQ (reference sequence). CDR3 DNA sequence: TGTGCCAGCAGCTTAGCAGCGGGAGTAATTGAAGGGGAGCAGTACTTC. Translated, it gives CASSLAAGVIEGEQYF.

In this sample, this clone turned up a few times. The DNA for the CDR3 is TGTGCCAGCAGCCATATAGCGGAGAGCTCCTACAATGAGCAGTTCTTC. It specifies CASSHIAESSYNEQFF. V usage is TRBV3-1 (or the pseudogene TRBV3-2) and J usage is TRBJ2-1; a weak D match, TRBD2 (6 bases). The length of the CDR3 is 16 residues. The V and J ends lost 3 bases and 0 bases respectively, with 12 bases between them. CDR1 LGHDT and CDR2 YNNKEL come from the germline V gene (reference sequence).

The chain has TRBV11-2 and TRBJ2-5; D unclear. The CDR3 loop spans 14 amino acids. Trimming pared 1 base from V and 2 bases from J, leaving 8 bases between. CDR1 and CDR2 (germline): SGHAT, FQNNGV. In DNA form, the CDR3 reads TGTGCCAGCAGCTTAGGGCAGTCACAAGAGACCCAGTACTTC. Translation: CASSLGQSQETQYF.

In its sample, this clone was seen a few times. The CDR3 is CASSPRQLYGYTF. CDR3 in DNA: TGTGCCAGCAGCCCCCGACAGCTTTATGGCTACACCTTC. This rearrangement joins TRBV7-2 to TRBJ1-2, with D maybe TRBD1 (5 bases). The germline V and J ends were trimmed by 5 bases and 5 bases, with 12 bases remaining between them. Germline-derived CDR1 and CDR2 are SGHTA and FQGNSA. CDR3 length: 13 residues.

This clone was seen once. The chain is built from TRBV28 and TRBJ2-2; D is perhaps TRBD1 (6 bases). CDR1 MDHEN and CDR2 SYDVKM come from the germline V gene. This CDR3 spans 16 amino acids. V lost 3 bases and J 0 bases, leaving 11 bases between the germline ends. CDR3 nucleotides: TGTGCCAGCAGTTTTGGGGGCAGCGCGAACACCGGGGAGCTGTTTTTT. It specifies CASSFGGSANTGELFF. Looking up the rest from reference TRBV28 and TRBJ2-2 gives the full variable domain: DVKVTQSSRYLVKRTGEKVFLECVQDMDHENMFWYRQDPGLGLRLIYFSYDVKMKEKGDIPEGYSVSREKKERFSLILESASTNQTSMYLCASSFGGSANTGELFFGEGSRLTVL.

This clone was recorded at least ten times. The CDR3 nucleotides are TGTGCCAGCAGCCCTTCTTACGGGGCTGAAGCTTTCTTT. It yields the protein CASSPSYGAEAFF. The chain uses TRBV11-2 and TRBJ1-1; no reliable D call. Trimming left V 5 bases short and J 6 bases short, with 13 bases between. The CDR3 is made up of 13 amino acids. Germline CDR1 is SGHAT and CDR2 is FQNNGV.

CDR3 in amino acids: CASSANPNSYEQYF. In DNA form, the CDR3 reads TGTGCCAGCAGTGCCAATCCCAATTCCTACGAGCAGTACTTC. V and J are TRBV2 and TRBJ2-7; D gene unclear. Germline CDR1 and CDR2: SNHLY and FYNNEI. Deletions cut 4 bases from V and 1 base from J, with 11 bases between. The CDR3 has 14 amino acids.

Only a few counts were recorded for this clone. The rearrangement joins TRBV10-1 to TRBJ2-1; the match to TRBD2 covers 11 bases. Germline CDR1 WNHNN, CDR2 SYGVQD (reference sequence). After removal of 5 bases from V and 0 bases from J, the junction contained 3 bases not matched to a gene. CDR3 length: 16 residues. CDR3: CASSQTSGASYNEQFF. CDR3 bases: TGCGCCAGCAGTCAGACTAGCGGGGCCTCCTACAATGAGCAGTTCTTC.

The CDR3 region is CASSSFTDTQYF. CDR3 coding DNA: TGTGCCAGCAGCTCATTCACAGATACGCAGTATTTT. The V call is TRBV7-6, the J call TRBJ2-3; D uncertain. Germline V lookup: CDR1 SGHVS, CDR2 FNYEAQ. Trimming took off 4 bases at V and 2 bases at J, with 4 bases between the two ends. This CDR3 has 12 amino acids.

The chain joins TRBV19 to TRBJ2-2; 11 bases match TRBD2. From germline, CDR1 is LNHDA and CDR2 SQIVND (reference sequence). The CDR3 contains 18 residues. The J segment lost 1 base and the V segment lost 2 bases, leaving 6 bases of the junction unmatched. CDR3 loop: CASSIIFGLAGNTGELFF. Here the CDR3 DNA reads TGTGCCAGTAGTATAATCTTCGGACTAGCGGGGAACACCGGGGAGCTGTTTTTT.

The chain joins TRBV28 to TRBJ2-7; 7 positions match TRBD1. In germline, CDR1 is MDHEN, CDR2 SYDVKM. After removal of 5 bases from V and 9 bases from J, the junction contained 4 bases not matched to a gene. The CDR3 covers 11 residues. CDR3 DNA: TGTGCCAGCAGTCTGGGACAGTTGCAGTACTTC. It is translated as CASSLGQLQYF.

The genes are TRBV20-1 and TRBJ1-2; 9 bases align to TRBD1. J was trimmed by 5 bases and V by 3 bases; bases with no gene match: 13. This CDR3 contains 16 residues. CDR1 DFQATT and CDR2 SNEGSKA come from the germline V gene (reference sequence). The CDR3 sequence is CSASGTGQGHGYGYTF. The CDR3 nucleotides read TGCAGTGCTAGTGGGACCGGACAGGGGCACGGGTATGGCTACACCTTC.

This sequence joins TRBV11-3 and TRBJ2-2; possibly TRBD2 for D (6 bases). CDR1 and CDR2 from the germline V gene are SGHNT and YENEEA. V was pared by 5 bases and J by 6 bases, with 16 bases between. This CDR3 has 15 amino acids. The CDR3 nucleotides read TGTGCCAGCAGCCCTGCTTCGGGAGCTCCCGGGGAGCTGTTTTTT. This gives the protein CASSPASGAPGELFF.

The chain links TRBV9 to TRBJ2-1; D is ambiguous. V was trimmed by 1 base and J by 0 bases, leaving 14 bases between them. The CDR3 runs 17 residues. CDR1 and CDR2 (germline): SGDLS, YYNGEE. The CDR3 nucleotides are TGTGCCAGCAGCGTACTCGACTTTCAGAGCTCCTACAATGAGCAGTTCTTC. This encodes CASSVLDFQSSYNEQFF.

The chain links TRBV12-5 to TRBJ2-7; D remains ambiguous. The CDR3 contains 14 residues. Germline V gives CDR1 LGHNT, CDR2 FRNRAP. V was trimmed by 2 bases and J by 3 bases, leaving 11 bases between them. The CDR3 bases are TGTGCTAGTGGTTTGACTGCGATAGACTACGAGCAGTACTTC. Amino acids: CASGLTAIDYEQYF.

The genes are TRBV5-5 and TRBJ2-7; TRBD2 matches at 9 bases. With V trimmed by 2 bases and J by 2 bases, 17 bases remained unmatched. CDR3 length equals 19 residues. Germline V CDR1 and CDR2: SGHKS, YYEKEE (reference sequence). Here the CDR3 DNA reads TGTGCCAGCAGCTTAGGACCGGGACAAAGACTAGCGGTTACCTACGAGCAGTACTTC. It encodes CASSLGPGQRLAVTYEQYF.

The V and J genes are TRBV7-2 and TRBJ2-1; 8 positions agree with TRBD2. The junction had 3 bases not matched to a gene; V was cut back by 5 bases and J by 3 bases. CDR1 is SGHTA, CDR2 FQGNSA, per germline. The CDR3 consists of 14 residues. CDR3 bases: TGTGCCAGCAGCGCCGGGACTAGCTACAATGAGCAGTTCTTC. It is translated as CASSAGTSYNEQFF.

This chain uses TRBV10-3 with TRBJ2-5, with a weak D call TRBD2 (5 bases). Trimming took 0 bases from V and 5 from J, leaving 13 bases between them. The CDR3 is 15 amino acids. Germline-derived CDR1 and CDR2 are ENHRY and SYGVKD. Written as DNA, the CDR3 is TGTGCCATCAGTGAGTCGGCGAGGGATTCGGAGACCCAGTACTTC. It encodes CAISESARDSETQYF.

This clone has just a few counts. The chain links TRBV9 to TRBJ2-1; D unresolved. V lost 0 bases to trimming and J lost 11 bases, with 15 bases between them. This CDR3 has 14 residues. Germline V gene data show CDR1 as SGDLS and CDR2 as YYNGEE. The CDR3 nucleotides are TGTGCCAGCAGCGTAGACGGGTTAGTTCCCCAGCAGTTCTTC. Its protein is CASSVDGLVPQQFF.

This clone was detected only once. The chain combines TRBV19 with TRBJ2-2; 8 positions agree with TRBD1. V gave up 4 bases and J gave up 0 bases; unmatched junction bases: 7. This CDR3 contains 17 residues. Germline values: CDR1 LNHDA, CDR2 SQIVND (reference sequence). The CDR3 loop reads CASSNRQGPANTGELFF. The CDR3, as DNA: TGTGCCAGTAGTAACAGACAGGGGCCCGCGAACACCGGGGAGCTGTTTTTT.

V gene TRBV19 combines with J gene TRBJ2-3, with D possibly matching TRBD1 (6 bases). The CDR3 has 14 amino acids. The V end was cut by 8 bases, the J end by 0 bases, with 12 bases between. Germline V CDR1 and CDR2: LNHDA, SQIVND (reference sequence). DNA for the CDR3: TGTGCCAGTGTCTCGGGACATAGCACAGATACGCAGTATTTT. Translated: CASVSGHSTDTQYF.

This chain connects TRBV5-1 to TRBJ2-5, with D unresolved. The CDR3 spans 14 residues. Trimming pared 0 bases from V and 2 bases from J, leaving 8 bases between. The germline CDR1 and CDR2 sequences are SGHRS and YFSETQ. Here the CDR3 DNA reads TGCGCCAGCAGCTTGGAGCCAGGACAAGAGACCCAGTACTTC. Translated, it gives CASSLEPGQETQYF.